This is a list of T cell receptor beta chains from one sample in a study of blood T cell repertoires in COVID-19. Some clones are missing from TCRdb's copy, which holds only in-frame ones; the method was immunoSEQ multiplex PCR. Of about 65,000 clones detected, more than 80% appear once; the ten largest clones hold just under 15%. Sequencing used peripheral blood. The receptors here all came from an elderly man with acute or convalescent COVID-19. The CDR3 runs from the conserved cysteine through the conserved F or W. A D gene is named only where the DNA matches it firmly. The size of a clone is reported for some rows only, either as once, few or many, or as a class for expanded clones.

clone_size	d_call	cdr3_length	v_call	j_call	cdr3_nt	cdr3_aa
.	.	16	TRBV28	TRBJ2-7	TGTGCCAGCAGTTTATTTTCTACCGGGACATTCCTCGAGCAGTACTTC	CASSLFSTGTFLEQYF
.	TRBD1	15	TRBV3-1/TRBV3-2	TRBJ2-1	TGTGCCAGCAGCCAAGAGGCGGCAGGGGGCTATGAGCAGTTCTTC	CASSQEAAGGYEQFF
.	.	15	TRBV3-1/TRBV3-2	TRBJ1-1	TGTGCCAGCAGCGCCCGGGACTCCTTGAACACTGAAGCTTTCTTT	CASSARDSLNTEAFF
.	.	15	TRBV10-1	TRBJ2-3	TGCGCCAGCAGTGAAGCTAGCGAACCCACAGATACGCAGTATTTT	CASSEASEPTDTQYF
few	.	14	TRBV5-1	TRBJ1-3	TGCGCCAGCAGTGGAGGTGTTTCTGGAAACACCATATATTTT	CASSGGVSGNTIYF
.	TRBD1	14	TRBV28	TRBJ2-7	TGTGCCAGCAGTTTGACAGGGCAATCCTACGAGCAGTACTTC	CASSLTGQSYEQYF
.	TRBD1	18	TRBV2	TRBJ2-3	TGTGCCAGCACCCAAGGCTGGACAGGGTCGATTATTGGCCATACGCAGTATTTT	CASTQGWTGSIIGHTQYF
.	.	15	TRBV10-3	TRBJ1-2	TGTGCCATCAGTGAGTCGAAATCAGGATTGTATGGCTACACCTTC	CAISESKSGLYGYTF
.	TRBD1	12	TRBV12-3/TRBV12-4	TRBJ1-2	TGTGCCAGCAGGACAGGGGGCAGTGGCTACACCTTC	CASRTGGSGYTF
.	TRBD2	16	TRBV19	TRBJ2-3	TGTGCCAGTAGTCCGATAGCGGGGGGGACCACAGATACGCAGTATTTT	CASSPIAGGTTDTQYF
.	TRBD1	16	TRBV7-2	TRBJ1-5	TGTGCCAGCAGTCCTGCGGACAGGAGTAAAAATCAGCCCCAGCATTTT	CASSPADRSKNQPQHF
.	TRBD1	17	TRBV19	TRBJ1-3	TGTGCCACTACTACCACACGGGACAGGGGTACTGGAAACACCATATATTTT	CATTTTRDRGTGNTIYF
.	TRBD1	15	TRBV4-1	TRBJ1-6	TGCGCCAGCAGCATCCGGGACAGAGATAATTCACCCCTCCACTTT	CASSIRDRDNSPLHF
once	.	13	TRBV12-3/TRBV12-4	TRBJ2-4	TGTGCCAGCAGTTTTCTAGCCAAAAACATTCAGTACTTC	CASSFLAKNIQYF
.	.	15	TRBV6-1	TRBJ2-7	TGTGCCAGCAGTGAAGGGGCTAGCTCCTTGTACGAGCAGTACTTC	CASSEGASSLYEQYF
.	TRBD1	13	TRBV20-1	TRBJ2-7	TGCAGTGCTAGTAGGGACAGAAAATACGAGCAGTACTTC	CSASRDRKYEQYF
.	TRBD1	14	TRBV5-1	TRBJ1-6	TGCGCCAGCAGCCTAGGGGGCACGGATTCACCCCTCCACTTT	CASSLGGTDSPLHF
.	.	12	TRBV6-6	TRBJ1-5	TGTGCCAGCAGCTCTACGAATCAGCCCCAGCATTTT	CASSSTNQPQHF
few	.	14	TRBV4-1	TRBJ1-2	TGCGCCAGCAGTCCCGGGAGCGACGGACGCGGCTACACCTTC	CASSPGSDGRGYTF
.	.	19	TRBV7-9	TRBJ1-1	TGTGCCAGCAGCCCCACCCTGGGGAGGGGAAGGGTTGGGAACACTGAAGCTTTCTTT	CASSPTLGRGRVGNTEAFF
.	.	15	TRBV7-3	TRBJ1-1	TGTGCCAGCAGCTTTGGTCCCACAGAGAACACTGAAGCTTTCTTT	CASSFGPTENTEAFF
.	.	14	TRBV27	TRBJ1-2	TGTGCCAGCAGTTTAAAGCCAGGCAACTATGGCTACACCTTC	CASSLKPGNYGYTF
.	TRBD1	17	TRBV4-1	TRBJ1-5	TGCGCCAGCAGCCAAGATCTCCCCAGGGGGCCATATCAGCCCCAGCATTTT	CASSQDLPRGPYQPQHF
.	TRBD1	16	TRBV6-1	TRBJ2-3	TGTGCCAGCAGTGAACTGGGACAGGCTGCCCCAGATACGCAGTATTTT	CASSELGQAAPDTQYF
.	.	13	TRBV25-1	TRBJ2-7	TGTGCCAGCAGTGAATATTCCGTCGGCGAGCAGTACTTC	CASSEYSVGEQYF
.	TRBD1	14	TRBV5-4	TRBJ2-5	TGTGCCAGCAGCTCGGGACAGGGGTCAGAGACCCAGTACTTC	CASSSGQGSETQYF
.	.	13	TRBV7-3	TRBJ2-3	TGTGCCAGCAGCTTAACCAATACAGATACGCAGTATTTT	CASSLTNTDTQYF
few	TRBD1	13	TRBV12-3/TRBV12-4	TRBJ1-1	TGTGCCAGCAGTGGGGGGACAGGAGATGAAGCTTTCTTT	CASSGGTGDEAFF
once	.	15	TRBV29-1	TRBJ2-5	TGCAGCGTTGACATTGCTAGGGGCGGTCAAGAGACCCAGTACTTC	CSVDIARGGQETQYF
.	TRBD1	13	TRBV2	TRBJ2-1	TGTGCCAGCAGTAGGACAGGGATCAATGAGCAGTTCTTC	CASSRTGINEQFF
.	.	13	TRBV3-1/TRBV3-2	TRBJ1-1	TGTGCCAGCAGGCCGGGGGGGGGCACTGAAGCTTTCTTT	CASRPGGGTEAFF
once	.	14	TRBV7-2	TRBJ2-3	TGTGCCAGCAGCTTACGCCGGGACACAGATACGCAGTATTTT	CASSLRRDTDTQYF
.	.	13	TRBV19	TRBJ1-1	TGTGCCAGTAGTATAGCGGGGAGGACTGAAGCTTTCTTT	CASSIAGRTEAFF